This T cell receptor beta chain was sequenced in a study of CD8 T cells in Susac syndrome. Study-wide findings and caveats: Clonal expansion of CD8+ cells in Susac peaked in TEMRA cells (and in active patients). Susac-specific public clones were found in both the total CD8+ and the CD8+ TEMRA repertoires, with over 15 in the former and about 5 in the latter.

Details on this clonotype: Its target is unknown.

The CDR3 covers 13 residues. Germline CDR1 and CDR2: DFQATT and SNEGSKA (reference sequence). Between the trimmed V and J ends, which lost 1 base and 3 bases, there was a span of 9 bases. Reverse transcription of roughly 0.45 to 1 ug RNA was carried out with random hexamers. TCRdb reanalysed the immunoSEQ multiplex PCR reads using MiXCR and keeps one entry per CDR3 protein. There are about 75,000 distinct CDR3 sequences in the sample; approximately 93% occur only once, and about 0.5% lies in the top ten. Sequenced: CD8+ T cells from PBMCs. V usage is TRBV20-1 and J usage is TRBJ1-1; a weak D match, TRBD1 (6 bases). This clonotype was sampled from a human donor with Susac syndrome. The CDR3 region has the DNA TGCAGTGCTAGAGTTCAGGGGCACACTGAAGCTTTCTTT. Translation: CSARVQGHTEAFF.